The T cell receptor (beta chain) under discussion was sequenced for a study of blood T cell repertoires in COVID-19. Turning to the study itself: Spain, Italy and the United States supplied samples that represented acute and convalescent COVID-19.

Which cohort a participant joined came from the clinical history participants gave. Cohort 3 recovery required two negative PCRs, clearance, or symptom resolution. In this sample, this clone turned up a few times. Assay: immunoSEQ multiplex PCR; the TCRdb copy retains only in-frame clones and omits some. Of about 190,000 clones listed, around 84% are singletons. The TCR originated in a woman aged 25-40 years who had recovered from COVID-19. Sequenced sample: PBMCs or T cells enriched from blood (not recorded which).

The CDR3 nucleotides read TGTGCCAGCAGGGGCCGGGACACACCCAATCAGCCCCAGCATTTT. It encodes CASRGRDTPNQPQHF. The chain links TRBV6-5 to TRBJ1-5; a possible D gene is TRBD1 (6 bases). In germline, CDR1 is MNHEY, CDR2 SVGAGI. Between the trimmed V and J ends, which lost 6 bases and 3 bases, there was a span of 15 bases. The CDR3 is 15 amino acids.